This is a list of T cell receptor beta chains from one sample in a study of regulatory T cells in long-lasting Graves disease. TCRdb re-derived calls from the multiplex PCR reads in MiXCR, one entry per CDR3 protein. The repertoire holds just over 600,000 distinct CDR3 sequences, with roughly 15% as singletons. These same data were also listed under a study on T cells in Graves' hyperthyroidism and ophthalmopathy.

The sample in question was peripheral blood mononuclear cells (PBMCs), obtained at new diagnosis, from a patient treated with antithyroid drugs. The receptors were sampled from a woman aged 25 to 39 with Graves disease. Both conserved end residues are part of each CDR3. The order of the fields is CDR3 length, D gene, J gene, V gene, clone size, CDR3 DNA, CDR3 protein. A D gene is named only where the DNA matches it firmly. Rows may omit the clone size; those that give it use once, few, many or a size class.

length: 15; D: -; J: TRBJ2-2; V: TRBV6-1; size: many; DNA: TGTGCCGGGTCGATGGGGAGAGGTAACACCGGGGAGCTGTTTTTT; CDR3: CAGSMGRGNTGELFF
length: 16; D: TRBD2; J: TRBJ2-3; V: TRBV5-1; size: few; DNA: TGCGCCAGCAGCTTGACGACTAGCGGCGCCACAGATACGCAGTATTTT; CDR3: CASSLTTSGATDTQYF
length: 14; D: -; J: TRBJ2-7; V: TRBV3-1; size: few; DNA: TGTGCCAGCAGCCGAGGAGGGGGTAGGTACGAGCAGTACTTC; CDR3: CASSRGGGRYEQYF
length: 12; D: -; J: TRBJ2-1; V: TRBV20-1; size: many; DNA: TGCAGTGCAAAGGGGTTCCACAATGAGCAGTTCTTC; CDR3: CSAKGFHNEQFF
length: 15; D: -; J: TRBJ2-3; V: TRBV6-1; size: many; DNA: TGTGCCAGCAGTGAAGCGTACAGTATCACAGATACGCAGTATTTT; CDR3: CASSEAYSITDTQYF
length: 15; D: -; J: TRBJ2-2; V: TRBV12-3/TRBV12-4; size: many; DNA: TGTGCCAGCACCCCCCCGGGAGTTGACACCGGGGAGCTGTTTTTT; CDR3: CASTPPGVDTGELFF
length: 13; D: -; J: TRBJ1-2; V: TRBV6-5; size: many; DNA: TGTGCCAGCAGTTACTCAGGGCGCTATGGCTACACCTTC; CDR3: CASSYSGRYGYTF
length: 14; D: TRBD2; J: TRBJ2-7; V: TRBV12-3/TRBV12-4; size: -; DNA: TGTGCCAGCAGCCCCGGGACTAGCGCTTTCGAGCAGTACTTC; CDR3: CASSPGTSAFEQYF
length: 14; D: -; J: TRBJ1-6; V: TRBV5-1; size: few; DNA: TGCGCCAGCAGCCCGCCCCATGATGGGTCACCCCTCCACTTT; CDR3: CASSPPHDGSPLHF
length: 13; D: TRBD1; J: TRBJ1-2; V: TRBV20-1; size: many; DNA: TGCAGTGCTAGAGTAAAGGGGGCGCGTGGCTACACCTTC; CDR3: CSARVKGARGYTF
length: 16; D: -; J: TRBJ2-3; V: TRBV3-1; size: few; DNA: TGTGCCAGCAGCCTCATCCGGGCAAACAGAAAGGATACGCAGTATTTT; CDR3: CASSLIRANRKDTQYF
length: 15; D: TRBD1; J: TRBJ2-7; V: TRBV28; size: many; DNA: TGTGCCAGCAGTCCCTATAGGACAGGGCCCTACGAGCAGTACTTC; CDR3: CASSPYRTGPYEQYF
length: 13; D: TRBD1; J: TRBJ1-1; V: TRBV3-1; size: -; DNA: TGTGCCAGCAGCCAAGACGGACAGGGCGCCGCTTTCTTT; CDR3: CASSQDGQGAAFF
length: 14; D: -; J: TRBJ2-7; V: TRBV2; size: many; DNA: TGTGCCAGCAGTGAAGGGGTTCTAGGCTACGAGCAGTACTTC; CDR3: CASSEGVLGYEQYF
length: 17; D: TRBD2; J: TRBJ2-3; V: TRBV19; size: few; DNA: TGTGCCAGTAGTACGATGGCTAGCGGGCGCCCCACAGATACGCAGTATTTT; CDR3: CASSTMASGRPTDTQYF
length: 14; D: TRBD1; J: TRBJ2-4; V: TRBV5-1; size: few; DNA: TGCGCCAGCAGCTTACAGGGGGCAAAGGACATTCAGTACTTC; CDR3: CASSLQGAKDIQYF
length: 16; D: -; J: TRBJ2-7; V: TRBV28; size: many; DNA: TGTGCCAGCAGTCCTCTGAACCCCTCCAGGGGCTACGAGCAGTACTTC; CDR3: CASSPLNPSRGYEQYF
length: 14; D: TRBD1; J: TRBJ1-5; V: TRBV5-1; size: many; DNA: TGCGCCAGCAGCCCTGGCGACAGGGTTCAGCCCCAGCATTTT; CDR3: CASSPGDRVQPQHF
length: 16; D: TRBD2; J: TRBJ2-2; V: TRBV20-1; size: few; DNA: TGCAGTGCTGGGCGGACTAGCGGGAGTTATGTCGGGGAGCTGTTTTTT; CDR3: CSAGRTSGSYVGELFF
length: 17; D: TRBD1; J: TRBJ1-2; V: TRBV12-3/TRBV12-4; size: -; DNA: TGTGCCAGCAGGGACACAGGGGGGGGGGATTTGGGGTATGGCTACACCTTC; CDR3: CASRDTGGGDLGYGYTF
length: 16; D: TRBD2; J: TRBJ2-3; V: TRBV6-2/TRBV6-3; size: many; DNA: TGTGCCAGCAGTTACCGACTAGCGGGAGGCACAGATACGCAGTATTTT; CDR3: CASSYRLAGGTDTQYF
length: 12; D: -; J: TRBJ1-5; V: TRBV30; size: few; DNA: TGTGCCTGCTCTGAGGGTAATCAGCCCCAGCATTTT; CDR3: CACSEGNQPQHF
length: 18; D: -; J: TRBJ2-7; V: TRBV11-2; size: few; DNA: TGTGCCAGCAGCCGGGGGTCGGGCCAACGAAGTCGAACCTACGAGCAGTACTTC; CDR3: CASSRGSGQRSRTYEQYF